The 25 T cell receptor beta chains below were found in one sample sequenced in a study of response to subunit inactivated influenza vaccine. TCRdb recomputed calls from the RT-PCR reads with MiXCR, one row per CDR3 protein. The profile shows roughly 670,000 distinct CDR3 sequences, 14% of them singletons. The sample consisted of PBMCs from blood, taken roughly 15 days before vaccination. The receptor source for this set is a man aged 50-60 years who received an inactivated influenza vaccine.

Regarding this clonotype: This may arise from a read error, as a much more abundant clone is one base away. The CDR3 DNA follows: TGTGCCAGCAGTTTATCAGGACTGGGAGGTCAGCCCCAGCATTTT. This sequence encodes CASSLSGLGGQPQHF. The V gene is TRBV12-3 or TRBV12-4, the J gene TRBJ1-5, with unresolved D. This CDR3 is 15 amino acids long. Trimming left V 2 bases short and J 6 bases short, with 14 bases between.

The chain's CDR3 is CASSWGHPKYQETQYF. The CDR3 region has the DNA TGTGCCAGCAGCTGGGGACACCCGAAATACCAAGAGACCCAGTACTTC. The chain joins TRBV7-9 to TRBJ2-5; tentatively, D is TRBD1 (6 bases). Germline V gives CDR1 SEHNR, CDR2 FQNEAQ (reference sequence). The ends were cut back, 4 bases at V and 0 bases at J, with 15 bases in the middle. There are 16 residues in the CDR3. Using reference TRBV7-9 and TRBJ2-5 for the parts outside the CDR3, the full variable domain is DTGVSQNPRHKITKRGQNVTFRCDPISEHNRLYWYRQTLGQGPEFLTYFQNEAQLEKSRLLSDRFSAERPKGSFSTLEIQRTEQGDSAMYLCASSWGHPKYQETQYFGPGTRLLVL.

This clonotype was seen only a few times. This chain joins TRBV7-9 and TRBJ2-3; the D gene could be TRBD1 or TRBD2 (5 bases each). Deletions cut 1 base from V and 1 base from J, with 12 bases between. The length of the CDR3 is 16 residues. In germline, CDR1 is SEHNR, CDR2 FQNEAQ (reference sequence). The CDR3 is CASSLGVGTGTDTQYF. CDR3 bases: TGTGCCAGCAGCTTAGGCGTGGGGACGGGCACAGATACGCAGTATTTT.

The chain recombines TRBV20-1 with TRBJ1-5; no firm D call. V gave up 6 bases and J gave up 2 bases, with 11 bases separating them. The CDR3 is made up of 13 amino acids. Germline V CDR1 and CDR2: DFQATT, SNEGSKA (reference sequence). Written as DNA, the CDR3 is TGCAGTGCCGCGCTTGGTGGCAATCAGCCCCAGCATTTT. Protein sequence: CSAALGGNQPQHF.

The rearrangement uses TRBV20-1 and TRBJ2-5, with 14 bases aligning to TRBD2. V shed 0 bases and J 1 base; nucleotides not matched to a gene: 4. Germline V CDR1 and CDR2: DFQATT, SNEGSKA (reference sequence). The CDR3 contains 17 residues. The CDR3: CSARDRLAGGIQETQYF. The CDR3 DNA follows: TGCAGTGCTAGAGACAGACTAGCGGGAGGGATCCAAGAGACCCAGTACTTC.

In this sample, this clonotype turned up a few times. V and J are TRBV9 and TRBJ2-7, with TRBD2 matching over 9 bases. The J segment lost 4 bases and the V segment lost 0 bases, leaving 5 bases of the junction unmatched. The germline gives CDR1 SGDLS, CDR2 YYNGEE. The CDR3 has 15 residues. DNA for the CDR3: TGTGCCAGCAGCGTAGAACCGGGACTAGCTTACGAGCAGTACTTC. It yields the protein CASSVEPGLAYEQYF.

This clonotype appeared a few times. The chain employs TRBV7-2 and TRBJ2-7; 13 bases align to TRBD2. The CDR3 spans 17 residues. Germline trimming cut 5 bases from V and 1 base from J; bases unmatched to any gene: 8. Germline V gene sequence: CDR1 SGHTA, CDR2 FQGNSA. Written as DNA, the CDR3 is TGTGCCAGCAGCACTAGCGGGGGGGCCTACATTTCCTACGAGCAGTACTTC. This encodes CASSTSGGAYISYEQYF.

In its sample, this clonotype was seen many times. The genes are TRBV6-1 and TRBJ2-7; 8 bases agree with TRBD2. V trimming: 5 bases; J trimming: 6 bases; junction bases outside the gene matches: 12. The CDR3 loop spans 15 amino acids. Germline lookup yields CDR1 MNHNS and CDR2 SASEGT. For the CDR3, the DNA is TGTGCCAGCAGTCTTAGCGGGGACATGCCTGTCGAGCAGTACTTC. It encodes CASSLSGDMPVEQYF.

This clonotype has just a few counts. The rearrangement uses TRBV27 and TRBJ1-1; D is ambiguous. V was pared by 4 bases and J by 0 bases, with 6 bases between. The CDR3 covers 13 residues. The germline V gene has CDR1 MNHEY and CDR2 SMNVEV (reference sequence). The CDR3, as DNA: TGTGCCAGCAGTTGGCGGCTGAACACTGAAGCTTTCTTT. Its protein is CASSWRLNTEAFF.

This clonotype was counted many times. This chain connects TRBV7-9 to TRBJ2-1; D may be TRBD1 or TRBD2 (5 bases each). Deletions cut 8 bases from V and 7 bases from J, with 12 bases between. CDR1 is SEHNR, CDR2 FQNEAQ, per germline (reference sequence). CDR3 size: 12 residues. CDR3 nucleotide sequence: TGTGCCAGCTGCCTTTGGGGGAATGAGCAGTTCTTC. Protein sequence: CASCLWGNEQFF.

The table lists this clonotype with many counts. This chain connects TRBV6-2 or TRBV6-3 to TRBJ2-7, with D perhaps matching TRBD1 or TRBD2 (5 bases each). The V and J ends lost 5 bases and 4 bases respectively, with 21 bases between them. The length of the CDR3 is 16 residues. Germline lookup yields CDR1 MNHEY and CDR2 SVGEGT. This chain's CDR3 is CASSDYSGPRPYEQYF. CDR3 bases: TGTGCCAGCAGTGACTATTCAGGGCCCCGGCCATACGAGCAGTACTTC.

This clonotype was seen a handful of times. The chain carries TRBV2 and TRBJ1-5, with a possible D match to TRBD1 (5 bases). V lost 7 bases to trimming and J lost 5 bases, with 9 bases between them. The CDR3 extends over 12 amino acids. Germline CDR1 SNHLY, CDR2 FYNNEI. The CDR3 coding sequence is TGTGCCAGCACGCAGGGAGATCAGCCCCAGCATTTT. It is translated as CASTQGDQPQHF.

This clonotype appeared many times. The rearrangement uses TRBV5-1 and TRBJ1-1, with TRBD1 matching over 7 bases. Germline V gene lookup returns CDR1 SGHRS and CDR2 YFSETQ. The CDR3 length is 15 residues. With V trimmed by 4 bases and J by 6 bases, 12 bases remained unmatched. CDR3 in amino acids: CASSRDRRMGSEAFF. The CDR3 coding sequence is TGCGCCAGCAGCCGGGACAGACGGATGGGCTCTGAAGCTTTCTTT.

This clonotype was counted between two and nine times. The J gene is TRBJ2-3, the V gene TRBV27, with TRBD2 as a possible D gene (6 bases). This CDR3 has 15 residues. V was pared by 9 bases and J by 4 bases, with 20 bases between. Germline V gene sequence: CDR1 MNHEY, CDR2 SMNVEV (reference sequence). CDR3 amino acids: CASLRAGTGADTQYF. The CDR3 nucleotides are TGTGCCAGTTTAAGGGCGGGGACGGGGGCAGATACGCAGTATTTT.

In DNA, the CDR3 is TGTGCCAGCAGCCCCCTGCGTTCCGCCTACGAGCAGTACTTC. Its protein is CASSPLRSAYEQYF. V and J are TRBV7-2 and TRBJ2-7; D ambiguous. Looked up from germline, CDR1 is SGHTA and CDR2 is FQGNSA. Trimming took off 5 bases at V and 2 bases at J, with 13 bases between the two ends. This CDR3 comprises 14 residues.

This clonotype was seen more than once but under ten times. The rearrangement joins TRBV20-1 to TRBJ1-5; D gene unclear. Germline assignment: CDR1 DFQATT and CDR2 SNEGSKA (reference sequence). The V end lost 3 bases, the J end lost 6 bases, and 9 bases lay between the germline ends. The CDR3 contains 12 residues. This CDR3 reads CSARGGVQPQHF. CDR3 bases: TGCAGTGCTAGGGGTGGGGTTCAGCCCCAGCATTTT.

This clonotype was seen a handful of times. The chain combines TRBV6-1 with TRBJ2-7; D possibly corresponds to TRBD2 (6 bases). Germline assignment: CDR1 MNHNS and CDR2 SASEGT. Trimming removed 4 bases from V and 2 bases from J, with 18 bases in between. The CDR3 runs to 16 residues. CDR3 bases: TGTGCCAGCAGTGGGGACTCCGGGACGGTAACCTACGAGCAGTACTTC. Translation gives CASSGDSGTVTYEQYF.

A few counts support this clonotype. V is TRBV6-1 and J is TRBJ2-3; TRBD1 might be the D (5 bases). The CDR3 is 15 residues long. Germline lookup yields CDR1 MNHNS and CDR2 SASEGT. Trimming removed 6 bases from V and 0 bases from J, with 13 bases in between. CDR3 loop: CASRGHSTSTDTQYF. As DNA, the CDR3 is TGTGCCAGCAGAGGACACAGCACTAGCACAGATACGCAGTATTTT.

This clonotype was seen a handful of times. The CDR3 region is CASSSRDRSPDTQYF. The CDR3 bases are TGTGCCAGCAGCTCCCGGGACAGAAGCCCAGATACGCAGTATTTT. The chain links TRBV7-2 to TRBJ2-3; 7 nucleotides line up with TRBD1. CDR1 and CDR2 from the germline V gene are SGHTA and FQGNSA. The CDR3 loop spans 15 amino acids. Germline trimming cut 4 bases from V and 4 bases from J; bases unmatched to any gene: 8.

The CDR3 is CASSSGQLSREQYF. The CDR3, as DNA: TGTGCCAGCAGTTCCGGTCAACTAAGCCGGGAGCAGTACTTC. The V and J genes are TRBV12-3 or TRBV12-4 and TRBJ2-7; no clear D gene. V lost 4 bases and J 7 bases, leaving 17 bases between the germline ends. The CDR3 totals 14 residues.

This clonotype appeared a few times. This chain connects TRBV3-1 to TRBJ2-7, with 11 bases matching TRBD2. V gave up 2 bases and J gave up 7 bases; unmatched junction bases: 4. The CDR3 consists of 14 residues. Looked up from germline, CDR1 is LGHDT and CDR2 is YNNKEL (reference sequence). CDR3 region: CASSQTSGSFEQYF. The CDR3 DNA is TGTGCCAGCAGCCAAACTAGCGGGAGCTTTGAGCAGTACTTC.

J is TRBJ1-4 and V is TRBV4-3; D may be TRBD1 (5 bases). The germline V gene has CDR1 LGHNA and CDR2 YSLEER. This CDR3 is built from 16 residues. Trimming cost V 0 bases and J 13 bases, with 21 bases left between them. As DNA, the CDR3 is TGCGCCAGCAGCCAAGAAGCCAAAGGGGCGGGGTCGCGACTGTTTTTT. The encoded protein is CASSQEAKGAGSRLFF.

In its sample, this clonotype was seen a few times. The chain uses TRBV15 and TRBJ1-5; weak D call: TRBD1 (6 bases). The CDR3 spans 15 residues. Trimming removed 0 bases at V and 9 bases at J, with 15 bases between. The germline V gene has CDR1 LNHNV and CDR2 YYDKDF (reference sequence). This CDR3 is CATSRERQAGRPQHF. CDR3 bases: TGTGCCACCAGCAGAGAAAGACAGGCAGGACGGCCCCAGCATTTT.

A few counts support this clonotype. The genes are TRBV6-2 or TRBV6-3 and TRBJ2-2; the match to TRBD2 covers 11 bases. V lost 1 base, J lost 2 bases, and 6 bases stayed unmatched. Germline values: CDR1 MNHEY, CDR2 SVGEGT. This CDR3 spans 18 amino acids. The DNA of the CDR3 is TGTGCCAGCAGTTACTATAGCGGGAGGGCCCTAAACACCGGGGAGCTGTTTTTT. Protein sequence: CASSYYSGRALNTGELFF.

Many counts were recorded for this clonotype. V and J are TRBV12-3 or TRBV12-4 and TRBJ2-1, with 13 bases matching TRBD2. Trimming removed 6 bases from V and 8 bases from J; junction bases left unmatched: 7. CDR3 size: 15 residues. The chain's CDR3 is CASRSLAGGPYEQFF. The CDR3 nucleotides are TGTGCCAGCAGATCACTAGCGGGGGGGCCCTATGAGCAGTTCTTC.